The 12 T cell receptor beta chains below come from one sample, sequenced in a study of T cell repertoires in cytomegalovirus infection. No antigen has been identified for these receptors. TCRdb processed the reads anew with MiXCR; each CDR3 protein has one entry. The sample has about half a million distinct CDR3 sequences; about 42% are singletons. The sequencing used cultured PBMCs, collected from culture after CMV antigen stimulation. All receptors come from a human donor in good health (CMV status not recorded). Some clones in this sample may be carry-over from other donors' samples.

This clonotype was seen more than once but under ten times. CDR3 in DNA: TGTGCCAGCAGCTTAGAGAATTTCCCGGCTTTCTTT. Residues: CASSLENFPAFF. The rearrangement uses TRBV7-9 and TRBJ1-1; no reliable D call. The CDR3 contains 12 residues. Germline V gene lookup returns CDR1 SEHNR and CDR2 FQNEAQ (reference sequence). V shed 1 base and J shed 11 bases, with 11 bases lying between them.

The table lists this clonotype with a few counts. The chain combines TRBV6-1 with TRBJ2-7; 8 bases align to TRBD2. Germline V gives CDR1 MNHNS, CDR2 SASEGT. With 8 bases clipped from V and 5 bases from J, the junction kept 17 bases outside the gene matches. This CDR3 spans 16 amino acids. This CDR3 reads CASPGGGYRESDEQYF. CDR3 DNA sequence: TGTGCCAGCCCGGGCGGGGGGTACCGGGAGAGCGACGAGCAGTACTTC.

J is TRBJ1-5 and V is TRBV7-9, with D hard to call. Trimming took 0 bases from V and 0 from J, leaving 12 bases between them. The CDR3 runs 17 residues. Germline V CDR1 and CDR2: SEHNR, FQNEAQ (reference sequence). As DNA, the CDR3 is TGTGCCAGCAGCTTAGCGCTGGGTACAGATAGCAATCAGCCCCAGCATTTT. Its protein product is CASSLALGTDSNQPQHF.

The gene calls are TRBV7-2 and TRBJ1-1; D gene uncertain. The CDR3 loop spans 14 amino acids. Germline V CDR1 and CDR2: SGHTA, FQGNSA. The ends were cut back, 1 base at V and 7 bases at J, with 13 bases in the middle. This CDR3 is CASSLVSGLLEAFF. The CDR3 DNA sequence: TGTGCCAGCAGCTTAGTTTCCGGCCTACTTGAAGCTTTCTTT.

This clonotype was counted a few times. The CDR3 region is CASSLGAGTSPMNTEAFF. CDR3 sequence (DNA): TGTGCCAGCAGCTTGGGGGCGGGGACCTCCCCGATGAACACTGAAGCTTTCTTT. This chain uses TRBV7-6 with TRBJ1-1; D might be TRBD1 (6 bases). The CDR3 has 18 amino acids. CDR1 and CDR2 from the germline V gene are SGHVS and FNYEAQ. Trimming pared 3 bases from V and 0 bases from J, leaving 20 bases between. Combining the CDR3 with reference TRBV7-6 and TRBJ1-1 gives the whole variable domain GAGVSQSPRYKVTKRGQDVALRCDPISGHVSLYWYRQALGQGPEFLTYFNYEAQQDKSGLPNDRFSAERPEGSISTLTIQRTEQRDSAMYRCASSLGAGTSPMNTEAFFGQGTRLTVV.

This chain connects TRBV15 to TRBJ1-4, with TRBD1 matching 9 bases. Germline lookup yields CDR1 LNHNV and CDR2 YYDKDF (reference sequence). V dropped 0 bases and J dropped 8; count of bases not matched to a gene: 4. The CDR3 extends over 15 amino acids. The CDR3 DNA follows: TGTGCCACCAGCAGAGAACGACAGGGGGGAGAAAAACTGTTTTTT. Translation gives CATSRERQGGEKLFF.

The chain has TRBV5-4 and TRBJ2-1, with D uncertain. The CDR3 covers 11 residues. Germline V gene data show CDR1 as SGHNT and CDR2 as YYREEE (reference sequence). The germline V and J ends were trimmed by 0 bases and 12 bases, with 7 bases remaining between them. CDR3 amino acids: CASSLGVRQFF. In DNA form, the CDR3 reads TGTGCCAGCAGCTTGGGAGTCAGGCAGTTCTTC.

This clonotype appeared a few times. V gene TRBV20-1 combines with J gene TRBJ2-2; weak D call: TRBD1 (6 bases). The CDR3 loop spans 13 amino acids. In germline, CDR1 is DFQATT, CDR2 SNEGSKA (reference sequence). V shed 7 bases and J shed 1 base, with 10 bases lying between them. The DNA for the CDR3 is TGCAGTGTAGGCAGGGGGAACACCGGGGAGCTGTTTTTT. This sequence encodes CSVGRGNTGELFF.

This clonotype was observed a few times. V is TRBV25-1 and J is TRBJ1-5; D remains ambiguous. V lost 3 bases and J 3 bases, leaving 9 bases between the germline ends. Germline V gene sequence: CDR1 MGHDK, CDR2 SYGVNS. The CDR3 contains 14 residues. CDR3: CASSDRALNQPQHF. CDR3 DNA sequence: TGTGCCAGCAGTGATAGGGCGCTCAATCAGCCCCAGCATTTT. The full variable domain, completed using reference TRBV25-1 and TRBJ1-5, is EADIYQTPRYLVIGTGKKITLECSQTMGHDKMYWYQQDPGMELHLIHYSYGVNSTEKGDLSSESTVSRIRTEHFPLTLESARPSHTSQYLCASSDRALNQPQHFGDGTRLSIL.

This clonotype showed up just a few times. The V gene is TRBV2, the J gene TRBJ2-1; possibly TRBD1 for D (5 bases). There are 13 residues in the CDR3. Germline V gives CDR1 SNHLY, CDR2 FYNNEI. Between the trimmed V and J ends, which lost 4 bases and 1 base, there was a span of 5 bases. CDR3 sequence (DNA): TGTGCCAGCAGTGCAGGGTCCTACAATGAGCAGTTCTTC. Its protein product is CASSAGSYNEQFF.

This clonotype was detected a few times. V usage is TRBV6-2 or TRBV6-3 and J usage is TRBJ2-7; the D gene is possibly TRBD1 (6 bases). V gave up 2 bases and J gave up 0 bases, with 14 bases separating them. CDR3 length equals 16 residues. Germline lookup yields CDR1 MNHEY and CDR2 SVGEGT. The CDR3 nucleotides read TGTGCCAGCAGTTACATCAAGGACAGACCCTCCTACGAGCAGTACTTC. Encoded protein: CASSYIKDRPSYEQYF.

This rearrangement joins TRBV12-3 or TRBV12-4 to TRBJ1-3; the D gene is possibly TRBD1 (6 bases). The CDR3 is 19 amino acids. Trimming stripped 2 bases from V and 4 bases from J, with 24 bases between. As DNA, the CDR3 is TGTGCCAGCAGTTTACCGTTTTTGCCAGGGGAGGAATCCGGAAACACCATATATTTT. Translating gives CASSLPFLPGEESGNTIYF.